This entry lists 32 T cell receptor beta chains sequenced from one sample in a study of blood T cells in healthy people across ages (dated by TCRdb to between 2014 and 2017). The method behind the library was 5' RACE. These reads were obtained on an Illumina HiSeq 2500. A second PCR of about 6 to 11 cycles was run with a J-beta primer mix and a sample-barcoded 5' primer. TCRdb took the public reads, trimmed them with fastp at Q25, ran MiXCR for clone calling and kept in-frame beta chains. Each CDR3 protein gets just one entry, which takes the most common genes and DNA from the rows behind it. The sample yields about 560,000 distinct CDR3 sequences; about 29% were counted once. The top ten clonotypes cover approximately 3.7% of the sample. The sample was also reused in another study, on T cells of mothers and their children.

The sample was blood. The source is a boy aged 2 to 9 in good health.

The chain recombines TRBV11-2 with TRBJ1-1; no clear D. Trimming pared 5 bases from V and 0 bases from J, leaving 19 bases between. Germline V gene data show CDR1 as SGHAT and CDR2 as FQNNGV. CDR3 length equals 17 residues. CDR3 nucleotides: TGTGCCAGCAGCCCAACCGGGAGAACGACCATGAACACTGAAGCTTTCTTT. It translates to CASSPTGRTTMNTEAFF. The full variable domain, completed using reference TRBV11-2 and TRBJ1-1, is EAGVAQSPRYKIIEKRQSVAFWCNPISGHATLYWYQQILGQGPKLLIQFQNNGVVDDSQLPKDRFSAERLKGVDSTLKIQPAKLEDSAVYLCASSPTGRTTMNTEAFFGQGTRLTVV.

V is TRBV2 and J is TRBJ1-1; D gene ambiguous. Germline lookup yields CDR1 SNHLY and CDR2 FYNNEI. This CDR3 spans 14 amino acids. V dropped 5 bases and J dropped 7 bases, with 17 bases sitting between them. CDR3 DNA: TGTGCCAGCAGTCGATCCGTAGGGCGGGGTGAAGCTTTCTTT. It yields the protein CASSRSVGRGEAFF.

This clonotype was counted a few times. This sequence joins TRBV6-5 and TRBJ2-5; the match to TRBD2 covers 11 bases. Germline CDR1 reads MNHEY; CDR2 reads SVGAGI. V shed 6 bases, J shed 1 base, and the junction held 1 base outside the gene matches. CDR3 length: 14 residues. The DNA for the CDR3 is TGTGCCAGCAGGGGGACTAGCGGCCAAGAGACCCAGTACTTC. Translating it yields CASRGTSGQETQYF.

This clonotype was observed a few times. A read error may produce the germline difference seen at one junction end. The chain carries TRBV6-2 or TRBV6-3 and TRBJ2-7; no definite D call. Germline V CDR1 and CDR2: MNHEY, SVGEGT. This CDR3 region has 14 residues. The CDR3 here is CVSSYWAGFYEQYF. CDR3 nucleotides: TGTGTCAGCAGTTACTGGGCCGGCTTCTACGAGCAGTACTTC.

In this sample, this clonotype turned up a few times. The rearrangement joins TRBV19 to TRBJ2-5; 12 bases line up with TRBD2. CDR1 LNHDA and CDR2 SQIVND come from the germline V gene (reference sequence). This CDR3 comprises 18 residues. The V and J ends lost 1 base and 1 base, in that order; junction bases with no gene match: 7. The CDR3 bases are TGTGCCAGTAGTATAGCCCTAGCGGGAGGGCGGACCCAAGAGACCCAGTACTTC. This translates into CASSIALAGGRTQETQYF.

The genes are TRBV29-1 and TRBJ1-1, with 7 positions matching TRBD1. The CDR3 runs 16 residues. Germline V gene sequence: CDR1 SQVTM, CDR2 ANQGSEA. Trimming removed 3 bases from V and 6 bases from J; junction bases left unmatched: 16. The CDR3 nucleotides are TGCAGCGTTGATGCACGACGGCAACAACAGGGGCCTGAAGCTTTCTTT. Translation: CSVDARRQQQGPEAFF.

This clonotype was recorded a few times. V and J are TRBV24-1 and TRBJ2-5; 10 nucleotides line up with TRBD2. Judging by the DNA end, TRBJ2-1 fits better; the J call may be wrong. The CDR3 covers 16 residues. Germline lookup yields CDR1 KGHDR and CDR2 SFDVKD. The CDR3 sequence is CATSDSGLALGNEQFF. The DNA of the CDR3 is TGTGCCACCAGTGACTCGGGACTAGCGTTAGGTAATGAGCAGTTCTTC.

The table lists this clonotype with a few counts. CDR3 coding DNA: TGTGCCAGCTGGGGCGGAAGAGGCGGCTACACCTTC. Protein: CASWGGRGGYTF. This sequence joins TRBV6-6 and TRBJ1-2, with D perhaps matching TRBD1 (5 bases). The germline V and J ends were trimmed by 8 bases and 8 bases, with 15 bases remaining between them. Germline assignment: CDR1 MNHNY and CDR2 SVGAGI (reference sequence). CDR3 size: 12 residues.

This sequence joins TRBV7-2 and TRBJ1-2; D is unclear. Between the trimmed V and J ends, which lost 1 base and 4 bases, there was a span of 13 bases. CDR3 size: 15 residues. Germline V CDR1 and CDR2: SGHTA, FQGNSA. CDR3 loop: CASSLERASFYGYTF. DNA of the CDR3: TGTGCCAGCAGCTTAGAACGGGCAAGTTTCTATGGCTACACCTTC. Looking up the rest from reference TRBV7-2 and TRBJ1-2 gives the full variable domain: GAGVSQSPSNKVTEKGKDVELRCDPISGHTALYWYRQSLGQGLEFLIYFQGNSAPDKSGLPSDRFSAERTGGSVSTLTIQRTQQEDSAVYLCASSLERASFYGYTFGSGTRLTVV.

V usage is TRBV7-2 and J usage is TRBJ2-2, with 9 bases that match TRBD2. Germline trimming cut 5 bases from V and 7 bases from J; bases unmatched to any gene: 11. From germline, CDR1 is SGHTA and CDR2 FQGNSA. The CDR3 totals 16 residues. CDR3: CASSPISGSRGGELFF. DNA of the CDR3: TGTGCCAGCAGCCCCATTAGCGGGAGTCGGGGCGGGGAGCTGTTTTTT. Combining the CDR3 with reference TRBV7-2 and TRBJ2-2 gives the whole variable domain GAGVSQSPSNKVTEKGKDVELRCDPISGHTALYWYRQSLGQGLEFLIYFQGNSAPDKSGLPSDRFSAERTGGSVSTLTIQRTQQEDSAVYLCASSPISGSRGGELFFGEGSRLTVL.

The rearrangement uses TRBV20-1 and TRBJ1-2; the match to TRBD1 covers 7 bases. Looked up from germline, CDR1 is DFQATT and CDR2 is SNEGSKA (reference sequence). The trim removed 6 bases at V and 4 bases at J, leaving 5 bases unmatched. The CDR3 totals 12 residues. This CDR3 reads CSAARQGYGYTF. The CDR3 nucleotides read TGCAGTGCGGCCCGACAGGGCTATGGCTACACCTTC.

A few counts support this clonotype. The chain links TRBV9 to TRBJ2-5, with 7 bases matching TRBD2. The V gene's germline CDR1 is SGDLS and CDR2 YYNGEE. Trimming removed 4 bases from V and 4 bases from J; junction bases left unmatched: 10. The CDR3 runs to 15 residues. The CDR3 bases are TGTGCCAGCAGCTCAAATAGCGGGCTGGGAGAGACCCAGTACTTC. Translating it yields CASSSNSGLGETQYF.

In its sample, this clonotype was seen a few times. The chain couples TRBV7-8 to TRBJ2-5, with 7 bases identical to TRBD2. The CDR3 consists of 16 residues. Germline lookup yields CDR1 SGHVS and CDR2 FQNEAQ. V lost 8 bases and J lost 1; bases outside the gene matches: 13. CDR3: CASRRGQASGQETQYF. The CDR3 DNA reads TGTGCCAGCCGCCGGGGTCAAGCTAGCGGCCAAGAGACCCAGTACTTC.

The table lists this clonotype with a few counts. The chain is built from TRBV21-1 and TRBJ1-6. TRBV21-1 is flagged as a pseudogene. The CDR3 covers 10 residues. The CDR3 bases are TGTGCCAGCAGACCTTCTCCCCTCCACTTT. Residues: CASRPSPLHF.

V gene TRBV4-1 combines with J gene TRBJ2-5; 7 nucleotides agree with TRBD1. In germline, CDR1 is MGHRA, CDR2 YSYEKL. The V segment lost 5 bases and the J segment 3 bases; nucleotides outside the gene matches: 9. The CDR3 is made up of 15 amino acids. The DNA of the CDR3 is TGCGCCAGCAGCACACACAGGGGAAGTGAAGAGACCCAGTACTTC. Encoded protein: CASSTHRGSEETQYF.

The V gene is TRBV30, the J gene TRBJ2-5; D tentatively fits TRBD1 or TRBD2 (5 bases each). The germline V and J ends were trimmed by 0 bases and 1 base, with 15 bases remaining between them. The germline V gene has CDR1 GTSNPN and CDR2 SVGIG (reference sequence). CDR3 size: 16 residues. Written as DNA, the CDR3 is TGTGCCTGGAGTGTAAGGAGAGGGACGGCCCAAGAGACCCAGTACTTC. It is translated as CAWSVRRGTAQETQYF.

This chain links TRBV6-5 with TRBJ2-1, with TRBD2 identical over 7 bases. CDR3 length equals 14 residues. CDR1 and CDR2 from the germline V gene are MNHEY and SVGAGI. V shed 6 bases, J shed 8 bases, and the junction held 10 bases outside the gene matches. The CDR3 is CASSRLAPWDEQFF. DNA for the CDR3: TGTGCCAGCAGCCGACTAGCCCCTTGGGATGAGCAGTTCTTC.

V usage is TRBV24-1 and J usage is TRBJ2-5; 8 bases fit TRBD1. The J segment lost 4 bases and the V segment lost 2 bases, leaving 11 bases of the junction unmatched. This CDR3 has 17 residues. Germline values: CDR1 KGHDR, CDR2 SFDVKD. This CDR3 is CATSDSRDRGGGETQYF. DNA of the CDR3: TGTGCCACCAGTGATTCCCGTGACAGGGGAGGCGGAGAGACCCAGTACTTC.

The chain recombines TRBV3-1 with TRBJ1-5; D possibly corresponds to TRBD1 (5 bases). Germline lookup yields CDR1 LGHDT and CDR2 YNNKEL (reference sequence). The CDR3 consists of 16 residues. Deletions cut 1 base from V and 0 bases from J, with 10 bases between. CDR3 sequence (DNA): TGTGCCAGCAGCCAAGGTGGGGGGGTTAGCAATCAGCCCCAGCATTTT. Amino acids: CASSQGGGVSNQPQHF.

The CDR3 spells CASSPRARAGELFF. Written as DNA, the CDR3 is TGTGCCAGCAGTCCGCGCGCAAGGGCCGGGGAGCTGTTTTTT. This sequence joins TRBV12-3 or TRBV12-4 and TRBJ2-2; the D is unclear. Trimming removed 5 bases from V and 6 bases from J, with 13 bases in between. The CDR3 is 14 amino acids.

The chain employs TRBV12-5 and TRBJ2-3; TRBD2 might be the D (5 bases). Germline V gene lookup returns CDR1 LGHNT and CDR2 FRNRAP. V was clipped by 7 bases and J by 0 bases, with 17 bases between them. CDR3 length: 16 amino acids. The CDR3 loop is CASAVKLVSSTDTQYF. CDR3 bases: TGTGCTAGTGCCGTAAAACTAGTTTCTAGCACAGATACGCAGTATTTT.

The V and J genes are TRBV6-2 or TRBV6-3 and TRBJ2-5; D uncertain. V shed 8 bases and J shed 5 bases, with 12 bases lying between them. The CDR3 extends over 12 amino acids. The germline CDR1 and CDR2 sequences are MNHEY and SVGEGT. CDR3 region: CASGSAVETQYF. CDR3 nucleotide sequence: TGTGCCAGCGGATCGGCGGTGGAGACCCAGTACTTC.

As concerns this clonotype: An end of the junction differs from the germline gene, which may be a read error. The chain couples TRBV7-9 to TRBJ2-5; D might be TRBD1 or TRBD2, each matching 5 bases. Per germline, CDR1 SEHNR and CDR2 FQNEAQ (reference sequence). The CDR3 sequence is 16 residues long. The CDR3 reads CASSLAGTGTQGTQYF. CDR3 nucleotides: TGTGCCAGCAGCTTAGCGGGGACGGGGACCCAAGGGACCCAGTACTTC.

This chain joins TRBV7-2 and TRBJ1-2; possible D gene TRBD1, 6 bases. CDR3 length: 14 residues. CDR1 is SGHTA, CDR2 FQGNSA, per germline. Deletions cut 3 bases from V and 2 bases from J, with 10 bases between. The CDR3 DNA sequence: TGTGCCAGCAGCTTGTGGACAGACAACTATGGCTACACCTTC. Translation: CASSLWTDNYGYTF.

The chain has TRBV28 and TRBJ2-7; D unresolved. The CDR3 has 16 residues. Germline V CDR1 and CDR2: MDHEN, SYDVKM. The V gene lost 1 base and the J gene lost 3 bases, with 16 bases spanning the gap. This CDR3 reads CASSLFGGVTYYEQYF. The CDR3 bases are TGTGCCAGCAGTTTATTTGGTGGGGTGACCTACTACGAGCAGTACTTC.

This clonotype was counted only a few times. V gene TRBV18 combines with J gene TRBJ1-4; the match to TRBD1 covers 9 bases. Per the germline V gene, CDR1 is KGHSH and CDR2 is LQKENI. There are 16 residues in the CDR3. V trimming: 5 bases; J trimming: 7 bases; junction bases outside the gene matches: 11. The CDR3 spells CASSANRGRRGEKLFF. CDR3 bases: TGTGCCAGCTCAGCGAACAGGGGGCGCCGAGGTGAAAAACTGTTTTTT.

The rearrangement joins TRBV4-2 to TRBJ2-5; the match to TRBD2 covers 13 bases. Germline CDR1 LGHNA, CDR2 YNFKEQ. The V gene end was trimmed by 4 bases and the J gene end by 5 bases; junction bases not matched to a gene: 7. The CDR3 length is 16 residues. CDR3 sequence (DNA): TGTGCCAGCAGCCGTACTAGCGGGGGGGCCTTTGAGACCCAGTACTTC. Residues: CASSRTSGGAFETQYF.

CDR3 sequence (DNA): TGTGCCATCAGTCCCGGGACCGTTACCTTCGGAGAAAAACTGTTTTTT. Translation: CAISPGTVTFGEKLFF. The V and J genes are TRBV10-3 and TRBJ1-4, with D possibly being TRBD1 (5 bases). Trimming took 5 bases from V and 8 from J, leaving 21 bases between them. The length of the CDR3 is 16 residues. Germline-derived CDR1 and CDR2 are ENHRY and SYGVKD.

This clonotype occurred a few times. This sequence joins TRBV6-2 or TRBV6-3 and TRBJ2-5, with a weak D call TRBD2 (6 bases). The CDR3 loop spans 17 amino acids. V lost 4 bases to trimming and J lost 5 bases, with 23 bases between them. Germline lookup yields CDR1 MNHEY and CDR2 SVGEGT. CDR3 bases: TGTGCCAGCAGTTCCGGGACTCCTTGGGGAAGGAGGGAGACCCAGTACTTC. It is translated as CASSSGTPWGRRETQYF.

The V and J genes are TRBV7-9 and TRBJ2-2, with 8 bases identical to TRBD2. Per germline, CDR1 SEHNR and CDR2 FQNEAQ (reference sequence). This CDR3 is 13 amino acids long. The ends lost 4 bases at V and 6 bases at J; junction bases unmatched: 1. CDR3 coding DNA: TGTGCCAGCAGCTCGACTAGCGCCGGGGAGCTGTTTTTT. Translated: CASSSTSAGELFF.

This clonotype occurred many times. V gene TRBV29-1 combines with J gene TRBJ2-7, with 8 nucleotides matching TRBD1. From germline, CDR1 is SQVTM and CDR2 ANQGSEA. This CDR3 region has 14 residues. V was clipped by 6 bases and J by 2 bases; unmatched bases: 9. The CDR3 DNA is TGCAGCGTCGTACCGGGACAGGTCCCCTACGAGCAGTACTTC. Translated, it gives CSVVPGQVPYEQYF.

This clonotype showed up just a few times. The chain carries TRBV12-3 or TRBV12-4 and TRBJ2-1; D is unclear. V gave up 11 bases and J gave up 9 bases, with 11 bases separating them. The CDR3 runs to 10 residues. CDR3 DNA: TGTGCCTGCATGGGCGGTGAGCAGTTCTTC. Its protein product is CACMGGEQFF.